This T cell receptor (beta chain) emerged from a study of cytomegalovirus exposure and HLA in healthy donors. In the PCR, 60 Vbeta and 13 Jbeta primers were used. Generated by immunoSEQ multiplex PCR, the TCRdb table keeps only in-frame clones and is missing some. Here the sample spans about 210,000 clones, about nine tenths being singletons. The source of this sequence is a boy between 2 and 10 years old in good health and CMV-seronegative. Sequencing was performed on PBMCs.

This chain's CDR3 is CASSSGTGVGTDTQYF. CDR3 sequence (DNA): TGTGCCAGCAGTTCCGGGACAGGGGTGGGGACAGATACGCAGTATTTT. This sequence joins TRBV6-6 and TRBJ2-3; 10 nucleotides match TRBD1. The CDR3 spans 16 residues. In germline, CDR1 is MNHNY, CDR2 SVGAGI (reference sequence). V lost 4 bases and J lost 3; bases outside the gene matches: 7.